These 26 T cell receptor beta chains were sequenced from one sample in a study of patients and donors after allogeneic stem cell transplantation. Using its own MiXCR run on the RT-PCR reads, TCRdb lists one record per CDR3 protein. This sample has about 200,000 distinct CDR3 sequences; roughly two fifths occur once, and the top ten carry approximately 10%. The specimen was blood, either unsorted or a sorted T cell fraction (not recorded which). The receptors were sampled from a human donor who was either an allogeneic HSCT recipient or a stem cell or donor lymphocyte infusion donor (not recorded which). It is not recorded whose cells these are; they may come from a transplant donor.

The V gene is TRBV3-1, the J gene TRBJ2-7; no clear D. CDR3 size: 15 residues. V was pared by 0 bases and J by 1 base, with 10 bases between. Germline CDR1 and CDR2: LGHDT and YNNKEL (reference sequence). The CDR3 spells CASSQDSVLSYEQYF. CDR3 DNA: TGTGCCAGCAGCCAAGATTCGGTACTTTCCTACGAGCAGTACTTC.

This clonotype has more than one count but fewer than ten. The rearrangement uses TRBV27 and TRBJ1-2; the D gene is possibly TRBD1 (5 bases). This CDR3 comprises 14 residues. Trimming took 6 bases from V and 8 from J, leaving 19 bases between them. The germline V gene has CDR1 MNHEY and CDR2 SMNVEV (reference sequence). CDR3 region: CASRSGPPGGGYTF. CDR3 nucleotides: TGTGCCAGCAGATCAGGGCCTCCCGGGGGGGGCTACACCTTC.

This chain joins TRBV4-2 and TRBJ2-1, with TRBD1 identical over 8 bases. The CDR3 extends over 16 amino acids. CDR1 and CDR2 from the germline V gene are LGHNA and YNFKEQ. Trimming at V came to 1 base and at J to 4 bases, leaving 6 bases not matched to a gene. As DNA, the CDR3 is TGTGCCAGCAGCCAAGGTCTGACAGGGGATTACAATGAGCAGTTCTTC. Residues: CASSQGLTGDYNEQFF.

The table lists this clonotype with a few counts. This rearrangement joins TRBV28 to TRBJ1-5; D remains unclear. CDR1 and CDR2 (germline): MDHEN, SYDVKM. The CDR3 has 15 amino acids. V gave up 3 bases and J gave up 5 bases, with 14 bases separating them. The CDR3 reads CASSLWADAYQPQHF. The CDR3, as DNA: TGTGCCAGCAGTTTGTGGGCAGACGCTTATCAGCCCCAGCATTTT.

This clonotype was seen once. The gene calls are TRBV12-3 or TRBV12-4 and TRBJ2-3; D unresolved. V lost 5 bases and J lost 1, with 16 bases in between. This CDR3 region has 16 residues. CDR3 in amino acids: CASSIHRAPGTDTQYF. The CDR3 DNA sequence: TGTGCCAGCAGTATCCACCGGGCCCCAGGCACAGATACGCAGTATTTT.

This clonotype was seen a few times. J is TRBJ2-7 and V is TRBV20-1, with D unclear. Germline V gene lookup returns CDR1 DFQATT and CDR2 SNEGSKA (reference sequence). The V end lost 5 bases, the J end lost 1 base, and 15 bases lay between the germline ends. The CDR3 loop spans 14 amino acids. CDR3 protein: CSAAHLGASYEQYF. The CDR3 DNA reads TGCAGTGCTGCACATTTGGGCGCATCCTACGAGCAGTACTTC.

The chain uses TRBV28 and TRBJ1-5; D is ambiguous. Looked up from germline, CDR1 is MDHEN and CDR2 is SYDVKM. The CDR3 totals 11 residues. Trimming took 2 bases from V and 11 from J, leaving 7 bases between them. The CDR3 spells CASSLGRAQHF. In nucleotides, the CDR3 is TGTGCCAGCAGTTTAGGTAGAGCCCAGCATTTT.

This clonotype was found a few times. The V and J genes are TRBV5-1 and TRBJ1-2; D ambiguous. The V end was cut by 4 bases, the J end by 4 bases, with 17 bases between. The CDR3 runs to 15 residues. Per germline, CDR1 SGHRS and CDR2 YFSETQ. This CDR3 reads CASSQDARGGYGYTF. The CDR3 nucleotides read TGCGCCAGCAGCCAAGATGCCAGAGGAGGCTATGGCTACACCTTC.

This clonotype showed up just once. The chain combines TRBV5-5 with TRBJ1-1; D is possibly TRBD1 (6 bases). The CDR3 consists of 12 residues. Trimming cost V 0 bases and J 7 bases, with 7 bases left between them. Germline CDR1 and CDR2: SGHKS and YYEKEE (reference sequence). The CDR3 DNA follows: TGTGCCAGCAGCTTGGGGGGGCTTGAAGCTTTCTTT. It encodes CASSLGGLEAFF.

CDR3 protein: CSVRGLKRTYNEQFF. The CDR3 DNA reads as TGCAGCGTTAGGGGTCTAAAACGAACCTACAATGAGCAGTTCTTC. The chain joins TRBV29-1 to TRBJ2-1, with D possibly matching TRBD1 (5 bases). V dropped 5 bases and J dropped 2 bases, with 16 bases sitting between them. Germline CDR1 and CDR2: SQVTM and ANQGSEA. CDR3 length: 15 residues.

This clonotype was seen only a few times. The rearrangement joins TRBV7-6 to TRBJ2-5; no definite D call. The CDR3 has 15 residues. V was clipped by 6 bases and J by 2 bases, with 16 bases between them. From germline, CDR1 is SGHVS and CDR2 FNYEAQ. The CDR3 DNA reads TGTGCCAGCAGTTACAACTTTGGCGTTCAAGAGACCCAGTACTTC. Its translation: CASSYNFGVQETQYF.

J is TRBJ2-3 and V is TRBV5-1; D ambiguous. The germline V gene encodes CDR1 SGHRS and CDR2 YFSETQ. This CDR3 spans 15 amino acids. V was shortened by 4 bases and J by 1 base, with 13 bases between the two germline ends. The CDR3 region is CASSLGPGGTDTQYF. The CDR3 bases are TGCGCCAGCAGCCTGGGCCCAGGAGGCACAGATACGCAGTATTTT.

The chain joins TRBV20-1 to TRBJ2-7, with 8 bases aligning to TRBD1. The CDR3 runs 15 residues. V dropped 6 bases and J dropped 1; count of bases not matched to a gene: 11. From germline, CDR1 is DFQATT and CDR2 SNEGSKA (reference sequence). The CDR3 DNA is TGCAGTGCGCATCATCTGAGACAGGGGTCCTACGAGCAGTACTTC. Amino acid sequence: CSAHHLRQGSYEQYF.

The chain uses TRBV4-3 and TRBJ1-4, with 8 positions matching TRBD1. Germline V gene data show CDR1 as LGHNA and CDR2 as YSLEER. The CDR3 totals 16 residues. The trim removed 1 base at V and 3 bases at J, leaving 4 bases unmatched. The CDR3 DNA follows: TGCGCCAGCAGCCAAGGGCAGGGGGCTCCTAATGAAAAACTGTTTTTT. Encoded protein: CASSQGQGAPNEKLFF.

The sample holds a few counts of this clonotype. This sequence joins TRBV4-3 and TRBJ1-1, with a weak D call TRBD1 (5 bases). Germline CDR1 reads LGHNA; CDR2 reads YSLEER. The CDR3 is 12 residues long. Trimming removed 5 bases from V and 5 bases from J, with 9 bases in between. The CDR3 DNA reads TGCGCCAGCAGCTCTTGGGGGACTGAAGCTTTCTTT. It is translated as CASSSWGTEAFF.

The table lists this clonotype with a few counts. The chain combines TRBV6-5 with TRBJ1-1; the D gene is possibly TRBD1 (6 bases). Trimming shortened V by 0 bases and J by 10 bases, and 15 bases separated the two germline ends. This CDR3 region has 14 residues. Per the germline V gene, CDR1 is MNHEY and CDR2 is SVGAGI. CDR3 DNA sequence: TGTGCCAGCAGTTACTCGAGAGGGGGGTTAACAGCTTTCTTT. Its protein product is CASSYSRGGLTAFF.

V is TRBV3-1 and J is TRBJ2-7; possibly TRBD2 for D (5 bases). Trimming stripped 0 bases from V and 2 bases from J, with 11 bases between. The CDR3 covers 15 residues. Germline assignment: CDR1 LGHDT and CDR2 YNNKEL (reference sequence). This CDR3 is CASSQERAGTYEQYF. CDR3 coding DNA: TGTGCCAGCAGCCAAGAGAGGGCAGGCACCTACGAGCAGTACTTC.

This clonotype was seen a few times. The chain links TRBV10-3 to TRBJ1-1, with 9 bases lining up with TRBD1. Germline V gene lookup returns CDR1 ENHRY and CDR2 SYGVKD. The J segment lost 1 base and the V segment lost 6 bases, leaving 6 bases of the junction unmatched. The CDR3 consists of 15 residues. As DNA, the CDR3 is TGTGCCATCAGCACCCCGGGACAGGGGAACACTGAAGCTTTCTTT. Translated, it gives CAISTPGQGNTEAFF.

The V call is TRBV10-3, the J call TRBJ2-2, with 10 bases lining up with TRBD1. Germline assignment: CDR1 ENHRY and CDR2 SYGVKD. Losses at the gene ends were 8 bases for V and 5 bases for J; bases not matched to a gene: 5. This CDR3 contains 14 residues. CDR3 sequence (DNA): TGTGCCATCCTTGGGACAGGGGCAACCGGGGAGCTGTTTTTT. This encodes CAILGTGATGELFF.

The chain joins TRBV20-1 to TRBJ2-7, with 11 bases aligning to TRBD1. The CDR3 is made up of 13 amino acids. The V gene end was trimmed by 6 bases and the J gene end by 6 bases; junction bases not matched to a gene: 7. Germline V gives CDR1 DFQATT, CDR2 SNEGSKA (reference sequence). This CDR3 reads CSAPRDRGGEQYF. The CDR3 DNA reads as TGCAGTGCCCCCAGGGACAGGGGGGGCGAGCAGTACTTC.

The chain employs TRBV10-3 and TRBJ2-1; the D is unclear. Germline CDR1 reads ENHRY; CDR2 reads SYGVKD. CDR3 length: 11 residues. Deletions cut 1 base from V and 7 bases from J, with 2 bases between. CDR3 DNA sequence: TGTGCCATCAGTGAGTGGAATGAGCAGTTCTTC. Encoded protein: CAISEWNEQFF.

This clonotype occurred a few times. This rearrangement joins TRBV7-2 to TRBJ1-5; no firm D call. V was trimmed by 5 bases and J by 1 base, leaving 6 bases between them. The CDR3 runs 13 residues. Per the germline V gene, CDR1 is SGHTA and CDR2 is FQGNSA. Here the CDR3 reads CASSPNSNQPQHF. In DNA form, the CDR3 reads TGTGCCAGCAGCCCGAACAGCAATCAGCCCCAGCATTTT.

This CDR3 is CSVDGTGNPYEQYF. The DNA for the CDR3 is TGCAGCGTTGATGGGACAGGGAACCCCTACGAGCAGTACTTC. J is TRBJ2-7 and V is TRBV29-1; 9 positions match TRBD1. CDR1 is SQVTM, CDR2 ANQGSEA, per germline. This CDR3 has 14 amino acids. V lost 3 bases, J lost 2 bases, and 5 bases stayed unmatched.

The chain employs TRBV3-1 and TRBJ1-2; D remains unclear. Trimming left V 1 base short and J 9 bases short, with 27 bases between. Germline lookup yields CDR1 LGHDT and CDR2 YNNKEL (reference sequence). The CDR3 sequence is 18 residues long. CDR3 protein: CASSQANSGGPWERSYTF. The CDR3 DNA reads as TGTGCCAGCAGCCAAGCGAATTCGGGAGGCCCTTGGGAAAGGAGCTACACCTTC.

This clonotype has just a few counts. This chain joins TRBV6-5 and TRBJ1-2, with 9 bases identical to TRBD1. Germline values: CDR1 MNHEY, CDR2 SVGAGI. The CDR3 sequence is 15 residues long. V dropped 5 bases and J dropped 4; count of bases not matched to a gene: 8. Here the CDR3 reads CASSATGTGPYGYTF. CDR3 bases: TGTGCCAGCAGTGCCACCGGGACAGGGCCCTATGGCTACACCTTC.

CDR3 sequence reads: CASSQLAAGNTIYF. CDR3 coding DNA: TGCGCCAGCAGCCAATTAGCGGCTGGAAACACCATATATTTT. The chain recombines TRBV4-1 with TRBJ1-3; D remains ambiguous. CDR1 is MGHRA, CDR2 YSYEKL, per germline. Trimming stripped 2 bases from V and 2 bases from J, with 7 bases between. This CDR3 comprises 14 residues.